One and the same sample provided the 28 T cell receptor beta chains below, sequenced in a study of blood T cell repertoires in COVID-19. Libraries were prepared by immunoSEQ multiplex PCR; TCRdb keeps only in-frame clonotypes and omits some of them. The sample lists under 300,000 clones, approximately 78% seen once, with 3.4% in the top ten. Sequencing was carried out using peripheral blood. These receptors originate from a woman aged 18-29 years with acute or convalescent COVID-19.

This chain links TRBV4-3 with TRBJ2-2; 12 nucleotides line up with TRBD2. CDR1 is LGHNA, CDR2 YSLEER, per germline. The CDR3 spans 20 residues. The V segment lost 0 bases and the J segment 3 bases; nucleotides outside the gene matches: 11. The CDR3: CASSQEGASGRARDTGELFF. In DNA, the CDR3 is TGCGCCAGCAGCCAAGAGGGTGCTAGCGGGAGGGCTAGAGACACCGGGGAGCTGTTTTTT.

V gene TRBV5-1 combines with J gene TRBJ1-4, with 8 bases identical to TRBD1. This CDR3 is built from 15 residues. Trimming took 3 bases from V and 5 from J; bases not matched to a gene: 6. CDR1 and CDR2 from the germline V gene are SGHRS and YFSETQ. The CDR3 sequence: CASSSQGARNEKLFF. The CDR3 coding sequence is TGCGCCAGCAGCTCCCAGGGGGCGCGAAATGAAAAACTGTTTTTT.

The chain links TRBV3-1 (or the pseudogene TRBV3-2) to TRBJ1-6, with 7 bases that match TRBD1. The V segment lost 4 bases and the J segment 6 bases; nucleotides outside the gene matches: 9. The CDR3 runs to 16 residues. Per the germline V gene, CDR1 is LGHDT and CDR2 is YNNKEL (reference sequence). The CDR3 bases are TGTGCCAGCAGCCGCCGACAGGGCGCCACTAATTCACCCCTCCACTTT. It specifies CASSRRQGATNSPLHF.

V usage is TRBV4-3 and J usage is TRBJ1-3; D not certain. This CDR3 comprises 16 residues. Germline V CDR1 and CDR2: LGHNA, YSLEER. The V end lost 3 bases, the J end lost 0 bases, and 12 bases lay between the germline ends. The CDR3 DNA reads TGCGCCAGCAGCCAGGCCCCTACGGGCTCTGGAAACACCATATATTTT. This encodes CASSQAPTGSGNTIYF.

The V call is TRBV19, the J call TRBJ2-1; TRBD2 aligns across 8 bases. The germline CDR1 and CDR2 sequences are LNHDA and SQIVND (reference sequence). V lost 5 bases, J lost 10 bases, and 13 bases stayed unmatched. CDR3 length: 15 amino acids. The CDR3 sequence: CASSRALAALSEQFF. CDR3 bases: TGTGCCAGTAGTCGGGCACTAGCGGCCCTTTCGGAGCAGTTCTTC.

This clone has a handful of counts. The chain links TRBV2 to TRBJ1-2, with D possibly TRBD1 on 6 matching bases. The CDR3 totals 14 residues. The germline gives CDR1 SNHLY, CDR2 FYNNEI. Trimming shortened V by 4 bases and J by 7 bases, and 16 bases separated the two germline ends. CDR3: CASSGSWGGLGYTF. DNA for the CDR3: TGTGCCAGCAGTGGGTCTTGGGGGGGCCTTGGCTACACCTTC.

The V call is TRBV19, the J call TRBJ2-3; no definite D call. CDR3 length equals 13 residues. Trimming removed 3 bases at V and 4 bases at J, with 8 bases between. CDR1 and CDR2 from the germline V gene are LNHDA and SQIVND (reference sequence). The CDR3, as DNA: TGTGCCAGTAGTATCGGTGTAGCAGATACGCAGTATTTT. Translating gives CASSIGVADTQYF.

The rearrangement uses TRBV5-4 and TRBJ2-5; 10 bases match TRBD2. The J segment lost 4 bases and the V segment lost 0 bases, leaving 6 bases of the junction unmatched. The CDR3 covers 16 residues. The germline V gene has CDR1 SGHNT and CDR2 YYREEE (reference sequence). The CDR3 reads CASSLVIAGGLETQYF. DNA for the CDR3: TGTGCCAGCAGCTTGGTGATAGCGGGAGGTTTAGAGACCCAGTACTTC.

The genes are TRBV30 and TRBJ2-7, with a tentative D call TRBD2 (5 bases). Germline V gives CDR1 GTSNPN, CDR2 SVGIG (reference sequence). V lost 2 bases, J lost 4 bases, and 12 bases lay in between. This CDR3 region has 13 residues. The CDR3 DNA reads TGTGCCTGGAGTATAACTAGTGGGTACGAGCAGTACTTC. It codes for CAWSITSGYEQYF.

The chain is built from TRBV19 and TRBJ2-7; D possibly corresponds to TRBD1 (5 bases). V was shortened by 5 bases and J by 3 bases, with 11 bases between the two germline ends. The germline gives CDR1 LNHDA, CDR2 SQIVND (reference sequence). The CDR3 extends over 13 amino acids. The CDR3 bases are TGTGCCAGTAGTGCAGGGCGTATCTACGAGCAGTACTTC. Protein: CASSAGRIYEQYF.

V is TRBV7-6 and J is TRBJ2-5; D not resolved. The V end was cut by 5 bases, the J end by 4 bases, with 5 bases between. Germline-derived CDR1 and CDR2 are SGHVS and FNYEAQ. This CDR3 region has 11 residues. The DNA of the CDR3 is TGTGCCAGCAGCCCCGGAGAGACCCAGTACTTC. It specifies CASSPGETQYF.

The chain combines TRBV3-1 (or the pseudogene TRBV3-2) with TRBJ2-4, with D unresolved. Germline V gene sequence: CDR1 LGHDT, CDR2 YNNKEL (reference sequence). The germline V and J ends were trimmed by 0 bases and 0 bases, with 6 bases remaining between them. This CDR3 region has 15 residues. The CDR3 region is CASSQERLAKNIQYF. CDR3 DNA: TGTGCCAGCAGCCAAGAGAGGCTAGCCAAAAACATTCAGTACTTC.

The rearrangement uses TRBV5-6 and TRBJ2-7; 7 positions agree with TRBD1. The germline gives CDR1 SGHDT, CDR2 YYEEEE. Losses at the gene ends were 0 bases for V and 5 bases for J; bases not matched to a gene: 5. The CDR3 loop spans 14 amino acids. CDR3 protein: CASSLVGQEDEQYF. The CDR3 coding sequence is TGTGCCAGCAGCTTGGTCGGACAGGAGGACGAGCAGTACTTC.

The genes are TRBV6-5 and TRBJ2-7, with TRBD2 identical over 7 bases. Germline CDR1 is MNHEY and CDR2 is SVGAGI. V gave up 7 bases and J gave up 4 bases; unmatched junction bases: 1. The CDR3 consists of 11 residues. CDR3 nucleotide sequence: TGTGCCAGCAAGCGGGGTTACGAGCAGTACTTC. Encoded protein: CASKRGYEQYF.

This chain links TRBV13 with TRBJ2-7; D gene unclear. The CDR3 covers 15 residues. Per germline, CDR1 PRHDT and CDR2 FYEKMQ (reference sequence). Trimming pared 1 base from V and 0 bases from J, leaving 10 bases between. CDR3 region: CASSLDGQISYEQYF. CDR3 nucleotide sequence: TGTGCCAGCAGCTTAGATGGGCAGATCTCCTACGAGCAGTACTTC.

V is TRBV4-3 and J is TRBJ1-5; 7 bases are a match to TRBD1. The CDR3 is 16 residues long. Per germline, CDR1 LGHNA and CDR2 YSLEER. V was clipped by 0 bases and J by 5 bases; unmatched bases: 7. CDR3 bases: TGCGCCAGCAGCCAAGAAGGGGGCGCAGGCGATCAGCCCCAGCATTTT. Translation: CASSQEGGAGDQPQHF.

This clone has just a few counts. The chain has TRBV5-1 and TRBJ2-5; no definite D call. This CDR3 has 14 residues. V lost 1 base, J lost 5 bases, and 12 bases lay in between. The V gene's germline CDR1 is SGHRS and CDR2 YFSETQ. The CDR3 bases are TGCGCCAGCAGCTTGAGCGTGTCGAGGGAGACCCAGTACTTC. Its translation: CASSLSVSRETQYF.

In this sample, this clone turned up a few times. This chain joins TRBV19 and TRBJ2-7, with 10 bases that match TRBD1. Germline V gene lookup returns CDR1 LNHDA and CDR2 SQIVND (reference sequence). The trim removed 3 bases at V and 8 bases at J, leaving 4 bases unmatched. The CDR3 length is 13 residues. The CDR3 here is CASSMDRGDKQYF. The CDR3 DNA is TGTGCCAGTAGTATGGACAGGGGGGACAAGCAGTACTTC.

CDR3 sequence reads: CASSLTAGLAGAPGELFF. The CDR3 DNA sequence: TGTGCCAGCAGTTTAACCGCGGGACTAGCGGGAGCCCCCGGGGAGCTGTTTTTT. The chain joins TRBV28 to TRBJ2-2; 14 positions match TRBD2. Germline loops: CDR1 MDHEN, CDR2 SYDVKM. The CDR3 contains 18 residues. With 2 bases clipped from V and 6 bases from J, the junction kept 8 bases outside the gene matches.

CDR3 DNA sequence: TGTGCCAGCAGCCCCCGACAGGGGGCCTCTGGAAACACCATATATTTT. This codes for CASSPRQGASGNTIYF. The V and J genes are TRBV4-2 and TRBJ1-3; the match to TRBD1 covers 10 bases. CDR3 size: 16 residues. CDR1 and CDR2 (germline): LGHNA, YNFKEQ. J was trimmed by 0 bases and V by 4 bases; bases with no gene match: 3.

There are a few counts of this clone. The chain joins TRBV2 to TRBJ1-2; TRBD1 aligns across 9 bases. This CDR3 contains 15 residues. Trimming at V came to 5 bases and at J to 3 bases, leaving 7 bases not matched to a gene. CDR1 SNHLY and CDR2 FYNNEI come from the germline V gene. The CDR3 spells CASSKWRTGDYGYTF. As DNA, the CDR3 is TGTGCCAGCAGTAAATGGAGGACAGGGGACTATGGCTACACCTTC.

The chain combines TRBV28 with TRBJ2-1; D is perhaps TRBD2 (5 bases). Germline CDR1 is MDHEN and CDR2 is SYDVKM. The CDR3 covers 12 residues. Between the trimmed V and J ends, which lost 6 bases and 7 bases, there was a span of 10 bases. CDR3 region: CASSRTSNEQFF. The CDR3 region has the DNA TGTGCCAGCAGCCGTACTAGTAATGAGCAGTTCTTC.

The rearrangement joins TRBV7-9 to TRBJ2-7; 10 bases are a match to TRBD1. Germline V gene sequence: CDR1 SEHNR, CDR2 FQNEAQ (reference sequence). The CDR3 loop spans 14 amino acids. After removal of 6 bases from V and 4 bases from J, the junction contained 6 bases not matched to a gene. The CDR3 DNA reads TGTGCCAGCAGTCGACAGGGGGCAAGGTACGAGCAGTACTTC. This translates into CASSRQGARYEQYF.

As DNA, the CDR3 is TGCGCCAGCAGCCAACGGGAGAGCTCCTACAATGAGCAGTTCTTC. Translating it yields CASSQRESSYNEQFF. This chain links TRBV4-3 with TRBJ2-1; possible D gene TRBD2, 6 bases. Germline loops: CDR1 LGHNA, CDR2 YSLEER. This CDR3 has 15 amino acids. V was cut by 2 bases and J by 0 bases, with 8 bases left in between.

DNA for the CDR3: TGCAGCGTATCCGGACAGGGCGGGCAGTACTTC. Amino acid sequence: CSVSGQGGQYF. The rearrangement joins TRBV29-1 to TRBJ2-7, with 8 positions matching TRBD1. The ends lost 6 bases at V and 9 bases at J; junction bases unmatched: 7. Germline loops: CDR1 SQVTM, CDR2 ANQGSEA. This CDR3 is built from 11 residues.

Comments on this clone: A much bigger clone sits one base away, suggesting this may be a read error. This sequence joins TRBV5-4 and TRBJ1-1, with 7 bases fitting TRBD1. Germline loops: CDR1 SGHNT, CDR2 YYREEE (reference sequence). V lost 3 bases and J lost 1; bases outside the gene matches: 0. CDR3 length equals 13 residues. In DNA, the CDR3 is TGTGCCAGCAGCTGGGACAGGAACACTGAAGCTTTCTTT. It encodes CASSWDRNTEAFF. Based on the CDR3 plus reference TRBV5-4 and TRBJ1-1, the full variable domain is ETGVTQSPTHLIKTRGQQVTLRCSSQSGHNTVSWYQQALGQGPQFIFQYYREEENGRGNFPPRFSGLQFPNYSSELNVNALELDDSALYLCASSWDRNTEAFFGQGTRLTVV.

The chain joins TRBV6-6 to TRBJ2-7, with 14 bases that match TRBD2. Germline trimming cut 2 bases from V and 4 bases from J; bases unmatched to any gene: 4. In germline, CDR1 is MNHNY, CDR2 SVGAGI (reference sequence). The CDR3 consists of 16 residues. Here the CDR3 reads CASSYGTSGSGYEQYF. The CDR3 DNA follows: TGTGCCAGCAGTTACGGGACTAGCGGGAGTGGTTACGAGCAGTACTTC.

The chain is built from TRBV5-1 and TRBJ1-1, with a tentative D call TRBD1 (6 bases). Germline-derived CDR1 and CDR2 are SGHRS and YFSETQ. The CDR3 covers 14 residues. V shed 3 bases and J shed 1 base, with 10 bases lying between them. This CDR3 is CASSSQGGNTEAFF. CDR3 DNA: TGCGCCAGCAGCTCACAGGGTGGGAACACTGAAGCTTTCTTT.